This T cell receptor (beta chain) was sequenced during a study of blood T cell repertoires in COVID-19. The overall study: Donors in the United States, Italy and Spain gave samples during acute or convalescent COVID-19. Sources were T cells, B-cell-depleted T cells, or PBMCs; the material itself was cDNA or gDNA.

V shed 0 bases and J 10 bases; nucleotides not matched to a gene: 9. Germline values: CDR1 SGHKS, CDR2 YYEKEE (reference sequence). The CDR3 extends over 14 amino acids. As handled by the study authors: Amplification with reference gene primers provided the estimates of nucleated cell counts. Repertoires were generated with immunoSEQ multiplex PCR, while TCRdb's copy carries only in-frame clones and drops some. D and trimming come from the DNA, and the V and J calls and clone size come from that table. Of 150,000 or so clones in the sample, roughly nine tenths were seen once. The receptor was derived from a man aged 55 to 70 with acute or convalescent COVID-19. The genes are TRBV5-5 and TRBJ1-2; TRBD1 aligns across 7 bases. Sequencing used peripheral blood. The CDR3, as DNA: TGTGCCAGCAGCTTGGAAAGACAGGGTAACTTCTACACCTTC. This translates into CASSLERQGNFYTF.